This T cell receptor beta chain was recorded in a study of CD8+ T cells in alopecia areata. General study points: Higher clonality and more expanded CD8+ clones appeared in lesional than normal scalp.

In its sample, this clone was seen a few times. What it binds is not known. After removal of 0 bases from V and 5 bases from J, the junction contained 9 bases not matched to a gene. This CDR3 comprises 15 residues. CDR1 and CDR2 (germline): GTSNPN, SVGIG (reference sequence). In each case, RNA was isolated and then reverse transcribed into cDNA as the sequencing template. Generated by immunoSEQ multiplex PCR, the TCRdb table keeps only in-frame clones and is missing some. The sample carries 180,000 or so clones, less than 80% recorded once. Peripheral blood and lesional scalp punch biopsies were taken from alopecia areata patients.

This receptor was identified in a human donor with alopecia areata. The specimen was CD8+ T cells sorted from blood, collected at week 0. The genes are TRBV30 and TRBJ2-5; 7 bases are a match to TRBD1. The CDR3 is CAWSVGTGDWETQYF. DNA for the CDR3: TGTGCCTGGAGTGTAGGTACAGGGGATTGGGAGACCCAGTACTTC. Variable domain in full (rest from reference TRBV30 and TRBJ2-5): SQTIHQWPATLVQPVGSPLSLECTVEGTSNPNLYWYRQAAGRGLQLLFYSVGIGQISSEVPQNLSASRPQDRQFILSSKKLLLSDSGFYLCAWSVGTGDWETQYFGPGTRLLVL.